This T cell receptor beta chain was profiled in a study of cytomegalovirus exposure and HLA in healthy donors (dated by TCRdb to the late 2010s). Background on the whole study: The 700 or so repertoires of the first cohort and the 120 validation repertoires were produced on the same platform, according to a later analysis. The study was designed to test whether signatures of past pathogen exposure could be identified by cataloging public T cell receptors. A separate validation cohort of roughly 130 different subjects was used in addition to the approximately 670-subject first cohort. The study combined high-throughput TCR immunosequencing, statistical association of individual TCRs with disease status, and machine learning to predict cytomegalovirus infection status. General conclusions and limits of the study: All 120 or so repertoires were used to score co-occurrence in the validation cohort in a later analysis, because that analysis had no HLA typing for the cohort. A later analysis found that TCRs clustered in the first cohort also tended to co-occur in the 130 or so validation repertoires, with approximately 95% of cluster scores above 0. The study listed 170 or so TCR beta chains as associated with cytomegalovirus. In vitro tests confirmed that three of the cytomegalovirus-associated TCR beta chains recognize cytomegalovirus antigens. The classifier was reported to diagnose cytomegalovirus status with high specificity and sensitivity in both the original cohort and the validation cohort. Across donors, most TCR sequences were observed very rarely, whereas some public TCRs were present in many individuals. It was suggested by the authors that the approach could potentially be generalized to other disease states and immunological phenotypes.

The donors belonged to the validation cohort of around 120 subjects, which was separate from the roughly 700-subject first cohort. Per the germline V gene, ENHRY is the CDR1 and SYGVKD is the CDR2. V loses 3 bases at its end and J loses 6 bases; junction bases beyond the gene matches: 6. From the cysteine through the phenylalanine, the CDR3 covers 14 amino acids. The read is trimmed to its CDR3 DNA, 42 bases read in frame from base 1. Library preparation was by the immunoSEQ multiplex PCR assay. The paper's processing steps were these. A statistical classification framework was built to diagnose cytomegalovirus status from the catalog of TCR beta chain sequences. The clones in this table, taken by TCRdb from immuneACCESS, are in-frame only. Not every clone is retained; where verified, under half of the shortfall comes from an unresolved V gene, and the cause of the rest is unknown. Clone size and V and J calls were adopted from that table, with D and trimming inferred from the DNA. The sample table shows about 240,000 clones, and approximately 86% are seen once. Together, the top ten hold roughly 1.2% of the sample.

Remarks on this clone: Its antigen remains undetermined. No quality values exist for individual bases; no much larger clone is one base distant.

The sequence was collected from a woman under 40 in good health and CMV-seropositive. The sequencing input was PBMCs. The sequence is built from TRBV10-3 and TRBJ2-7, and TRBD2 aligns with 9 junction nucleotides. The CDR3 reads as follows: CAISEIAGVSEQYF. The bases read TGTGCCATCAGTGAAATAGCGGGAGTTTCCGAGCAGTACTTC.